A single sample is the source of the 30 T cell receptor beta chains below, sequenced in a study of CD8 T cells in Susac syndrome. It was with random hexamers that 0.5 to 1 ug RNA was reverse transcribed. TCRdb re-called the immunoSEQ multiplex PCR reads through MiXCR, storing one row per CDR3 protein. The top ten clones hold about 0.095% of a sample with about 200,000 distinct CDR3 sequences, 85% to 95% of them seen once. Sequenced: CD4+ T cells from PBMCs. These receptors came from a human donor in good health.

The chain joins TRBV7-9 to TRBJ1-2; 7 bases match TRBD1. Germline assignment: CDR1 SEHNR and CDR2 FQNEAQ (reference sequence). CDR3 length: 17 amino acids. V lost 4 bases to trimming and J lost 4 bases; unmatched junction nucleotides: 15. As DNA, the CDR3 is TGTGCCAGCAGCTCAGAAGGGGGCGGCTTGCAAGTCTATGGCTACACCTTC. Amino acids: CASSSEGGGLQVYGYTF.

This sequence joins TRBV19 and TRBJ1-2; D not resolved. The CDR3 is 13 amino acids. In germline, CDR1 is LNHDA, CDR2 SQIVND (reference sequence). V was trimmed by 4 bases and J by 8 bases, leaving 14 bases between them. The CDR3 loop is CASSRGMVDGYTF. Written as DNA, the CDR3 is TGTGCCAGTAGTAGGGGAATGGTGGACGGCTACACCTTC.

The genes are TRBV29-1 and TRBJ1-1, with 7 bases that match TRBD1. The CDR3 consists of 16 residues. The junction had 12 bases not matched to a gene; V was cut back by 5 bases and J by 0 bases. CDR1 and CDR2 (germline): SQVTM, ANQGSEA. In nucleotides, the CDR3 is TGCAGCGTTAACAGGGGAGGGGGGAACATGAACACTGAAGCTTTCTTT. It is translated as CSVNRGGGNMNTEAFF.

The chain carries TRBV7-8 and TRBJ1-2, with 10 bases that match TRBD1. The V gene's germline CDR1 is SGHVS and CDR2 FQNEAQ. V shed 4 bases and J 7 bases; nucleotides not matched to a gene: 6. The CDR3 sequence is 14 residues long. The CDR3 spells CASSSRDRGFGYTF. The CDR3 DNA reads as TGTGCCAGCAGCTCCCGGGACAGGGGATTTGGCTACACCTTC.

The CDR3 DNA follows: TGTGCCAGCAGTATTGGCCACGACGTCAGGGATACGCAGTATTTT. Its protein product is CASSIGHDVRDTQYF. The chain recombines TRBV2 with TRBJ2-3; the D is unclear. CDR1 SNHLY and CDR2 FYNNEI come from the germline V gene. CDR3 length: 15 amino acids. Trimming pared 5 bases from V and 6 bases from J, leaving 18 bases between.

V gene TRBV28 combines with J gene TRBJ2-1; no definite D call. Looked up from germline, CDR1 is MDHEN and CDR2 is SYDVKM. V was trimmed by 7 bases and J by 0 bases, leaving 10 bases between them. The CDR3 sequence is 14 residues long. CDR3: CASIDGVSYNEQFF. Here the CDR3 DNA reads TGTGCCAGCATCGACGGAGTCTCCTACAATGAGCAGTTCTTC.

In nucleotides, the CDR3 is TGTGCCAGCAGCTTAGTGGCAGGGGGCGGCTATGGCTACACCTTC. It yields the protein CASSLVAGGGYGYTF. The chain has TRBV11-2 and TRBJ1-2; TRBD1 matches at 8 bases. V was pared by 1 base and J by 4 bases, with 5 bases of the junction left unmatched. The V gene's germline CDR1 is SGHAT and CDR2 FQNNGV. The CDR3 length is 15 residues.

The chain is built from TRBV20-1 and TRBJ1-2; 9 bases fit TRBD1. The CDR3 length is 13 residues. The V and J ends lost 6 bases and 8 bases, in that order; junction bases with no gene match: 10. Germline V gives CDR1 DFQATT, CDR2 SNEGSKA (reference sequence). This CDR3 reads CSAITGTGSGYTF. CDR3 DNA sequence: TGCAGTGCAATAACCGGGACAGGGAGCGGCTACACCTTC.

The V call is TRBV19, the J call TRBJ2-3, with no clear D. V shed 5 bases and J shed 3 bases, with 6 bases lying between them. Germline V gene data show CDR1 as LNHDA and CDR2 as SQIVND (reference sequence). CDR3 length: 12 residues. In nucleotides, the CDR3 is TGTGCCAGTAGTCATGAGACAGATACGCAGTATTTT. Its protein is CASSHETDTQYF.

This chain uses TRBV29-1 with TRBJ2-7; 7 bases map to TRBD1. CDR3 size: 13 residues. The ends lost 4 bases at V and 6 bases at J; junction bases unmatched: 9. In germline, CDR1 is SQVTM, CDR2 ANQGSEA. In nucleotides, the CDR3 is TGCAGCGTTGCTATAGACAGGGCTATCGAGCAGTACGTC. As protein: CSVAIDRAIEQYV.

The rearrangement joins TRBV20-1 to TRBJ1-1, with D maybe TRBD1 (5 bases). In germline, CDR1 is DFQATT, CDR2 SNEGSKA (reference sequence). Trimming removed 6 bases from V and 1 base from J, with 9 bases in between. This CDR3 spans 12 amino acids. The CDR3 loop reads CSAGRGNTEAFF. Here the CDR3 DNA reads TGCAGTGCAGGAAGGGGGAACACTGAAGCTTTCTTT.

The chain recombines TRBV20-1 with TRBJ2-3, with 9 bases identical to TRBD1. The junction had 4 bases not matched to a gene; V was cut back by 6 bases and J by 0 bases. This CDR3 spans 14 amino acids. CDR1 is DFQATT, CDR2 SNEGSKA, per germline (reference sequence). The CDR3 loop reads CSAKGQGSTDTQYF. The DNA for the CDR3 is TGCAGTGCCAAGGGACAGGGTAGCACAGATACGCAGTATTTT.

This chain links TRBV5-6 with TRBJ2-7; D is perhaps TRBD1 (6 bases). The germline V gene has CDR1 SGHDT and CDR2 YYEEEE. This CDR3 spans 16 amino acids. Trimming took 4 bases from V and 3 from J, leaving 20 bases between them. As DNA, the CDR3 is TGTGCCAGCAGCGCACTCGCCGGGACACAACGCTACGAGCAGTACGTC. Its protein product is CASSALAGTQRYEQYV.

As to this clonotype: Germline and junction disagree at one end, which may indicate a read error. The chain recombines TRBV6-2 or TRBV6-3 with TRBJ1-6; 10 nucleotides align to TRBD1. This CDR3 is 17 amino acids long. CDR1 and CDR2 (germline): MNHEY, SVGEGT. The CDR3 sequence is CASTYRSGTGENSPLHF. The CDR3 DNA follows: TGTGCCAGCACTTACCGGTCGGGGACAGGGGAAAATTCACCCCTCCACTTT.

The CDR3 sequence is CASSEGQGDTEAFF. CDR3 sequence (DNA): TGCGCCAGCAGTGAGGGACAGGGAGACACTGAAGCTTTCTTT. This chain joins TRBV10-2 and TRBJ1-1; 8 positions agree with TRBD1. Germline V gene lookup returns CDR1 WSHSY and CDR2 SAAADI. The CDR3 spans 14 residues. V lost 2 bases and J lost 3; bases outside the gene matches: 2.

CDR3 loop: CASSARGVSPLHF. CDR3 nucleotides: TGTGCCAGCAGCGCGAGGGGGGTTTCACCCCTCCACTTT. The chain has TRBV7-9 and TRBJ1-6, with D perhaps matching TRBD1 (6 bases). Germline lookup yields CDR1 SEHNR and CDR2 FQNEAQ (reference sequence). Trimming removed 5 bases at V and 9 bases at J, with 11 bases between. The CDR3 runs 13 residues.

The CDR3 reads CASSFGRRDSPLHF. CDR3 in DNA: TGTGCCAGCAGTTTTGGCAGGCGGGATTCACCCCTCCACTTT. V gene TRBV12-3 or TRBV12-4 combines with J gene TRBJ1-6; D uncertain. The V end was cut by 3 bases, the J end by 8 bases, with 11 bases between. This CDR3 is 14 amino acids long.

The J gene is TRBJ1-5, the V gene TRBV18, with 8 bases lining up with TRBD1. The CDR3 runs 13 residues. The germline gives CDR1 KGHSH, CDR2 LQKENI. The V segment lost 8 bases and the J segment 7 bases; nucleotides outside the gene matches: 7. The CDR3 loop is CASGRQGSQPQHF. The CDR3 nucleotides read TGTGCCAGCGGGAGACAGGGGAGCCAGCCCCAGCATTTT. The full variable domain, its missing parts supplied by reference TRBV18 and TRBJ1-5, is NAGVMQNPRHLVRRRGQEARLRCSPMKGHSHVYWYRQLPEEGLKFMVYLQKENIIDESGMPKERFSAEFPKEGPSILRIQQVVRGDSAAYFCASGRQGSQPQHFGDGTRLSIL.

The chain has TRBV24-1 and TRBJ1-1, with 7 bases that match TRBD1. Germline V CDR1 and CDR2: KGHDR, SFDVKD. The CDR3 loop spans 14 amino acids. V shed 5 bases and J 1 base; nucleotides not matched to a gene: 3. CDR3 loop: CATSAGQRNTEAFF. CDR3 DNA sequence: TGTGCCACCAGTGCGGGACAGAGGAACACTGAAGCTTTCTTT.

CDR3 nucleotides: TGTGCCAGCAGCGAGGCACAGGGAGAGCAGCCCCAGCATTTT. This translates into CASSEAQGEQPQHF. This chain uses TRBV7-2 with TRBJ1-5, with a tentative D call TRBD1 (6 bases). CDR3 length equals 14 residues. Between the trimmed V and J ends, which lost 5 bases and 7 bases, there was a span of 15 bases. The V gene's germline CDR1 is SGHTA and CDR2 FQGNSA.

The V gene is TRBV3-1, the J gene TRBJ2-7; tentative D call: TRBD2 (6 bases). CDR1 and CDR2 (germline): LGHDT, YNNKEL (reference sequence). The CDR3 spans 13 residues. Trimming removed 4 bases from V and 3 bases from J, with 10 bases in between. The CDR3 DNA sequence: TGTGCCAGCAGCCCCCGGAGGGACTACGAGCAGTACTTC. It specifies CASSPRRDYEQYF.

This clonotype has a single count. Here the CDR3 reads CSARTAYNEQFF. CDR3 sequence (DNA): TGCAGTGCTAGAACAGCCTACAATGAGCAGTTCTTC. This rearrangement joins TRBV20-1 to TRBJ2-1, with unresolved D. CDR3 length: 12 residues. Trimming cost V 2 bases and J 2 bases, with 4 bases left between them. Germline CDR1 DFQATT, CDR2 SNEGSKA (reference sequence).

The chain employs TRBV10-3 and TRBJ1-2, with D unclear. CDR1 and CDR2 from the germline V gene are ENHRY and SYGVKD. The CDR3 totals 14 residues. V was trimmed by 2 bases and J by 4 bases, leaving 11 bases between them. The CDR3 sequence: CAISETRESYGYTF. Written as DNA, the CDR3 is TGTGCCATCAGTGAGACCCGGGAATCCTATGGCTACACCTTC.

The V and J genes are TRBV18 and TRBJ2-5; D perhaps matches TRBD1 (5 bases). CDR1 and CDR2 from the germline V gene are KGHSH and LQKENI. Between the trimmed V and J ends, which lost 0 bases and 1 base, there was a span of 9 bases. The CDR3 runs 15 residues. The CDR3 here is CASSPPLTVQETQYF. In DNA, the CDR3 is TGTGCCAGCTCACCACCGTTGACAGTCCAAGAGACCCAGTACTTC.

The rearrangement joins TRBV7-9 to TRBJ1-1, with D uncertain. This CDR3 has 13 amino acids. The germline gives CDR1 SEHNR, CDR2 FQNEAQ (reference sequence). V lost 5 bases and J 3 bases, leaving 10 bases between the germline ends. The CDR3 protein is CASSLVWDTEAFF. The CDR3 DNA is TGTGCCAGCAGCCTTGTATGGGACACTGAAGCTTTCTTT.

The chain uses TRBV25-1 and TRBJ2-5; D tentatively reads TRBD1 or TRBD2 (5 bases each). V lost 3 bases and J 3 bases, leaving 8 bases between the germline ends. Germline V gene data show CDR1 as MGHDK and CDR2 as SYGVNS. The CDR3 totals 13 residues. The CDR3 sequence: CASSEWGKETQYF. CDR3 nucleotide sequence: TGTGCCAGCAGTGAGTGGGGGAAAGAGACCCAGTACTTC.

The chain links TRBV3-1 to TRBJ1-5, with 7 nucleotides matching TRBD1. There are 15 residues in the CDR3. Per the germline V gene, CDR1 is LGHDT and CDR2 is YNNKEL (reference sequence). V lost 1 base and J lost 11; bases outside the gene matches: 11. As DNA, the CDR3 is TGTGCCAGCAGCCAAGTATCAAAGGGGGCGGTGGCCCAGCATTTT. Translation gives CASSQVSKGAVAQHF.

This sequence joins TRBV7-2 and TRBJ1-5, with D unclear. This CDR3 has 13 amino acids. CDR1 is SGHTA and CDR2 is FQGNSA in the germline V gene. V lost 5 bases and J lost 7, with 12 bases in between. Written as DNA, the CDR3 is TGTGCCAGCAGCCGAGGTCCCGACCAGCCCCAGCATTTT. Translated, it gives CASSRGPDQPQHF.

This sequence joins TRBV6-5 and TRBJ1-1; tentatively, D is TRBD1 (6 bases). The CDR3 has 13 residues. Germline CDR1 MNHEY, CDR2 SVGAGI. The V gene lost 2 bases and the J gene lost 3 bases, with 7 bases spanning the gap. This chain's CDR3 is CASSYQGYTEAFF. The CDR3 DNA is TGTGCCAGCAGTTACCAGGGGTACACTGAAGCTTTCTTT.

The chain couples TRBV5-1 to TRBJ2-4; D is possibly TRBD1 (6 bases). The CDR3 sequence is 13 residues long. V was shortened by 0 bases and J by 12 bases, with 13 bases between the two germline ends. Germline assignment: CDR1 SGHRS and CDR2 YFSETQ. This CDR3 reads CASSLEHRDRQYF. The CDR3 nucleotides read TGCGCCAGCAGCTTGGAGCACAGGGACCGTCAGTACTTC.